These T cell receptor beta chains were read from a single sample in a study of cytomegalovirus exposure and HLA in healthy donors. Clones were sequenced by immunoSEQ multiplex PCR, and TCRdb holds only the in-frame ones, with some missing. The data show around 45,000 clones, with around three quarters seen just once and 6.3% held by the top ten. Sequencing was done on a sample of PBMCs. These receptors came from a man aged 25-45 years in good health and CMV-seronegative. Both conserved end residues are part of each CDR3.

v_gene	j_gene	CDR3aa
TRBV5-1	TRBJ1-1	CASSLGQGIERF
TRBV6-1	TRBJ1-3	CASSESFSGNTIYF
TRBV6-1	TRBJ2-3	CASTDRGRTDTQYF
TRBV27	TRBJ2-5	CASSLEGGRETQYF
TRBV10-3	TRBJ2-7	CAISESGLVGTF
TRBV27	TRBJ2-5	CASSDVTGFGETQYF
TRBV16	TRBJ1-5	CASSHGGNNQPQHF
TRBV11-2	TRBJ2-2	CASSSRTSGTGELFF
TRBV7-2	TRBJ2-1	CASSLAGTSGSREQFF
TRBV5-1	TRBJ2-1	CASSLVISSYNEQFF
TRBV11-2	TRBJ2-1	CASSSISGSSYNEQFF
TRBV6-1	TRBJ1-5	CASLGQGNNQPQHF
TRBV5-1	TRBJ2-7	CASSMAGGGYEQYF
TRBV7-6	TRBJ2-7	CASSGRLAGGSYEQYF
TRBV30	TRBJ2-7	CTWTFAGLQVGEQYF
TRBV18	TRBJ2-7	CASSRTSGIYEQYF
TRBV27	TRBJ2-7	CASSWAGGSSYEQYF
TRBV29-1	TRBJ2-7	CSVEFTLRGEQYF
TRBV29-1	TRBJ2-1	CSVYRGNEQFF
TRBV30	TRBJ2-3	CAWSQTGDTQYF
TRBV6-5	TRBJ2-7	CASSYSYRSDEQYF
TRBV5-6	TRBJ2-7	CASSTTTGTSGSYEQYF
TRBV27	TRBJ2-1	CASSLFPSGRPGDEQFF
TRBV2	TRBJ1-4	CASSFDRGLEKLFF
TRBV5-1	TRBJ2-3	CASSNTGTSVVTDTQYF
TRBV6-4	TRBJ2-1	CASSDSARSSYNEQFF
TRBV11-2	TRBJ2-7	CASSSGGLQSYEQYF
TRBV28	TRBJ2-3	CASSLYGTASTDTQYF
TRBV6-6	TRBJ1-2	CASSSGRESGYTF
TRBV4-1	TRBJ2-2	CASSPNGGEHTGELFF
TRBV25-1	TRBJ2-7	CASRGQGGGYEQYF
TRBV16	TRBJ1-5	CASTSTQGGPRPQHF
TRBV6-4	TRBJ2-2	CASSDPGQNTGELFF
TRBV27	TRBJ2-1	CASSLEGTSVGPYNEQFF
TRBV2	TRBJ2-1	CASGSGRTVNEQFF